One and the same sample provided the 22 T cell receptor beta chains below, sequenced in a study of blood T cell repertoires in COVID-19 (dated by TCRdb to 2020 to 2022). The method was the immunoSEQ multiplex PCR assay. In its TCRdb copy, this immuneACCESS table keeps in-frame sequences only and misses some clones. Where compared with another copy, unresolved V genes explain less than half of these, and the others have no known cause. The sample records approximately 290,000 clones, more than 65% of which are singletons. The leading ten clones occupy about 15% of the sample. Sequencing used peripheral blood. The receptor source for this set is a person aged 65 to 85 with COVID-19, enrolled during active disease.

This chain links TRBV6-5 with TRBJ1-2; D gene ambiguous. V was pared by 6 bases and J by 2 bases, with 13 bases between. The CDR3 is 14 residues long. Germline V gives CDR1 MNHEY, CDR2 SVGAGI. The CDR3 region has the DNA TGTGCCAGCAGGCCCCCGGGGAGGAACTATGGCTACACCTTC. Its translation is CASRPPGRNYGYTF.

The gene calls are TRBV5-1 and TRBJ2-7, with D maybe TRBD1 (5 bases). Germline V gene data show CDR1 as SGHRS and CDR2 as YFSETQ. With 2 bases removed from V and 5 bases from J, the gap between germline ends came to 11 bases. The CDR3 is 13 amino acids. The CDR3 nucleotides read TGCGCCAGCAGCTTCCCAGGGCACGACGAGCAGTACTTC. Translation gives CASSFPGHDEQYF.

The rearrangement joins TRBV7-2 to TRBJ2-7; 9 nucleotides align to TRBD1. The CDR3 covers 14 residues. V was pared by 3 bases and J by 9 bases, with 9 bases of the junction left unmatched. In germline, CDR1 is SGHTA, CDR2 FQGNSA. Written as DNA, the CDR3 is TGTGCCAGCAGCTTCAGACAGGGGGGAATCGGGCAGTACTTC. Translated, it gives CASSFRQGGIGQYF.

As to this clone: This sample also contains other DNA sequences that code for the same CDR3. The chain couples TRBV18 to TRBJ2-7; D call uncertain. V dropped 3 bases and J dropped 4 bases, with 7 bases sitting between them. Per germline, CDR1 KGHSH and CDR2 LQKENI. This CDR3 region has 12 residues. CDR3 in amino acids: CASSPGGYEQYF. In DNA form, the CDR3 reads TGTGCCAGCTCACCCGGTGGTTACGAGCAGTACTTC.

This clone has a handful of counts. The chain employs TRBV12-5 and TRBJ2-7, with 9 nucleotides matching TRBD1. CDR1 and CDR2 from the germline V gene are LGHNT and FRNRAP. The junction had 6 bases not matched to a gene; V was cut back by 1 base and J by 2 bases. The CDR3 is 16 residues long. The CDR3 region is CASGLDTGTGPYEQYF. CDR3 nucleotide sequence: TGTGCTAGTGGTTTGGACACCGGGACAGGGCCCTACGAGCAGTACTTC.

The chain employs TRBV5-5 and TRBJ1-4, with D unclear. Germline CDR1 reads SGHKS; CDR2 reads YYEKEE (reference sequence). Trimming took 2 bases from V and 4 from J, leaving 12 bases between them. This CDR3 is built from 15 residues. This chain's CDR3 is CASSFFRESNEKLFF. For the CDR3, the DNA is TGTGCCAGCAGCTTCTTCCGGGAGAGTAATGAAAAACTGTTTTTT.

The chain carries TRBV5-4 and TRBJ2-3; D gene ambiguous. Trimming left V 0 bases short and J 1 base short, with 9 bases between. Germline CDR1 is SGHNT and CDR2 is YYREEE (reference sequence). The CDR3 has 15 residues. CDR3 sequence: CASSLGAQGTDTQYF. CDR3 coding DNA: TGTGCCAGCAGCTTGGGGGCCCAGGGCACAGATACGCAGTATTTT.

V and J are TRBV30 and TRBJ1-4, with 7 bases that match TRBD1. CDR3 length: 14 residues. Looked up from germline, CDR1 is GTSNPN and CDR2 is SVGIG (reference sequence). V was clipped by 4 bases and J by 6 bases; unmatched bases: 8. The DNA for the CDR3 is TGTGCCTGGACGAAAAACAGGGGAGATGAAAAACTGTTTTTT. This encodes CAWTKNRGDEKLFF.

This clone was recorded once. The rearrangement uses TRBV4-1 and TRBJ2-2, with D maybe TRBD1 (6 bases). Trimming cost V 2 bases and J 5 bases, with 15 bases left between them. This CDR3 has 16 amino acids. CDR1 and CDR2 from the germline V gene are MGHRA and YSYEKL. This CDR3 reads CASSQHPGVGTGELFF. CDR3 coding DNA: TGCGCCAGCAGCCAACACCCAGGGGTCGGGACCGGGGAGCTGTTTTTT.

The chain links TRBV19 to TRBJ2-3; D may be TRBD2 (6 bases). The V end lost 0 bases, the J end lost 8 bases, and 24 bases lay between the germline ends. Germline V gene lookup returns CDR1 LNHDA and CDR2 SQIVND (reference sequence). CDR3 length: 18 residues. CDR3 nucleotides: TGTGCCAGTAGTATAGATCTAACGGGAGTTTACCCCAGATCTACGCAGTATTTT. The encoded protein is CASSIDLTGVYPRSTQYF. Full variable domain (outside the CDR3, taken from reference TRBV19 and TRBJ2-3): DGGITQSPKYLFRKEGQNVTLSCEQNLNHDAMYWYRQDPGQGLRLIYYSQIVNDFQKGDIAEGYSVSREKKESFPLTVTSAQKNPTAFYLCASSIDLTGVYPRSTQYFGPGTRLTVL.

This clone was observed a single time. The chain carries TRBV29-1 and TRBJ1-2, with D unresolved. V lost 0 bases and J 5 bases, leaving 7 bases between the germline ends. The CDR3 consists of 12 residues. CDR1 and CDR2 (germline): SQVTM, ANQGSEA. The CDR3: CSVEESRYGYTF. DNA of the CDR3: TGCAGCGTTGAAGAGAGTAGATATGGCTACACCTTC. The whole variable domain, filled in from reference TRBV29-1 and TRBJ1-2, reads SAVISQKPSRDICQRGTSLTIQCQVDSQVTMMFWYRQQPGQSLTLIATANQGSEATYESGFVIDKFPISRPNLTFSTLTVSNMSPEDSSIYLCSVEESRYGYTFGSGTRLTVV.

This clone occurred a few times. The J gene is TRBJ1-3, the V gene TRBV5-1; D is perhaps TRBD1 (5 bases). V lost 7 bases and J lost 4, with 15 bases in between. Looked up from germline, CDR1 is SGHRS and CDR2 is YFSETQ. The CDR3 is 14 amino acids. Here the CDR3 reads CASHTGGRGNTIYF. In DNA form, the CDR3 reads TGCGCCAGCCATACCGGGGGGAGAGGAAACACCATATATTTT.

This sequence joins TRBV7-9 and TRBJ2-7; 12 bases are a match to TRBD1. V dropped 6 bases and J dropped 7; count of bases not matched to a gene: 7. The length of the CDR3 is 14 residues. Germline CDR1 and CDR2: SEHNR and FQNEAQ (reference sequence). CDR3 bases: TGTGCCAGCAGTCCCACGGGACAGGGGGCTGAGCAGTACTTC. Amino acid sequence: CASSPTGQGAEQYF. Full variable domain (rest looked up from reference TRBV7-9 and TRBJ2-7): DTGVSQNPRHKITKRGQNVTFRCDPISEHNRLYWYRQTLGQGPEFLTYFQNEAQLEKSRLLSDRFSAERPKGSFSTLEIQRTEQGDSAMYLCASSPTGQGAEQYFGPGTRLTVT.

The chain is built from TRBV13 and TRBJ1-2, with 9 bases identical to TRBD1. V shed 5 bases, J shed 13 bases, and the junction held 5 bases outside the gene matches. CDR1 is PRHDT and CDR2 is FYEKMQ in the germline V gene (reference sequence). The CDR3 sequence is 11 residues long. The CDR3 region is CASSRGQGPTF. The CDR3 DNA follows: TGTGCCAGCAGCCGGGGACAGGGTCCCACCTTC.

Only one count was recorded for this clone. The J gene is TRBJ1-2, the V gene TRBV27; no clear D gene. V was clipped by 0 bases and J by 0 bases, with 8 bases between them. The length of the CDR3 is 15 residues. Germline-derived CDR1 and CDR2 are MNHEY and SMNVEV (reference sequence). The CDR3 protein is CASSLSSGANYGYTF. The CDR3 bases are TGTGCCAGCAGTTTATCGTCGGGAGCTAACTATGGCTACACCTTC.

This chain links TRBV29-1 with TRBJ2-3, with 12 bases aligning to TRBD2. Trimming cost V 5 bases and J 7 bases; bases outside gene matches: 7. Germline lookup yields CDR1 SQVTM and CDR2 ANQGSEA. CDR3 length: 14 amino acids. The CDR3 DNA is TGCAGCGTTTCGCTAGCGGGGGGGCCGAATACGCAGTATTTT. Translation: CSVSLAGGPNTQYF.

The CDR3 DNA reads as TGTGCCAGCAGCCGTACGGGACAGGCCTACGAGCAGTACTTC. This gives the protein CASSRTGQAYEQYF. The chain carries TRBV27 and TRBJ2-7, with 8 bases lining up with TRBD1. Losses at the gene ends were 6 bases for V and 2 bases for J; bases not matched to a gene: 6. The CDR3 covers 14 residues. Looked up from germline, CDR1 is MNHEY and CDR2 is SMNVEV (reference sequence).

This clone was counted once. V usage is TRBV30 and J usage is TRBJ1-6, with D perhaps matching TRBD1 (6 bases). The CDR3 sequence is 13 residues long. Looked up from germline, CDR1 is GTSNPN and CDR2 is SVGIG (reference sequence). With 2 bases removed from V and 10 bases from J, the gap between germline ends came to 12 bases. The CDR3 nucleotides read TGTGCCTGGAGTTCGCAGGGGCCGTCACCCCTCCACTTT. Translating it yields CAWSSQGPSPLHF.

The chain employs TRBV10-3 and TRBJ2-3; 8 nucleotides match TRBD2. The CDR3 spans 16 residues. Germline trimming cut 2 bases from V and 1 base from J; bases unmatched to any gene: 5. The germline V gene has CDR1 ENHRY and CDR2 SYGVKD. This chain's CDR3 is CAISEGRGGGTDTQYF. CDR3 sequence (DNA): TGTGCCATCAGTGAGGGCCGGGGGGGCGGCACAGATACGCAGTATTTT.

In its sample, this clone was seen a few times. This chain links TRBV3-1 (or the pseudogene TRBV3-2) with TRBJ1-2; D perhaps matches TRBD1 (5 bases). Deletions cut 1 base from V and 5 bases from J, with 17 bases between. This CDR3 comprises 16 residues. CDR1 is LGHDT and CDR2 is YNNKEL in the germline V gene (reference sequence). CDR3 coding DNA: TGTGCCAGCAGCCAAGTGCTTGGTACCGGGGGTTATGGCTACACCTTC. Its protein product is CASSQVLGTGGYGYTF.

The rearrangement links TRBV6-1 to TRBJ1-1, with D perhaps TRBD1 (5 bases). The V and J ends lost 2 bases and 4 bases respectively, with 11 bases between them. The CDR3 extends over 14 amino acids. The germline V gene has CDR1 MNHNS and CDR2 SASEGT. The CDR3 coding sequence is TGTGCCAGCAGTGAATGGGCAGGGATCACTGAAGCTTTCTTT. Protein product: CASSEWAGITEAFF.

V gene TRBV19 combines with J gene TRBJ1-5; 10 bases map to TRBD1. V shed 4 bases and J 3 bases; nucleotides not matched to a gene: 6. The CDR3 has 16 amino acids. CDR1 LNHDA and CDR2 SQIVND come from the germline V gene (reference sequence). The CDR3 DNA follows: TGTGCCAGTAGTACGTACGGGACAGGGGTCAATCAGCCCCAGCATTTT. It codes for CASSTYGTGVNQPQHF.